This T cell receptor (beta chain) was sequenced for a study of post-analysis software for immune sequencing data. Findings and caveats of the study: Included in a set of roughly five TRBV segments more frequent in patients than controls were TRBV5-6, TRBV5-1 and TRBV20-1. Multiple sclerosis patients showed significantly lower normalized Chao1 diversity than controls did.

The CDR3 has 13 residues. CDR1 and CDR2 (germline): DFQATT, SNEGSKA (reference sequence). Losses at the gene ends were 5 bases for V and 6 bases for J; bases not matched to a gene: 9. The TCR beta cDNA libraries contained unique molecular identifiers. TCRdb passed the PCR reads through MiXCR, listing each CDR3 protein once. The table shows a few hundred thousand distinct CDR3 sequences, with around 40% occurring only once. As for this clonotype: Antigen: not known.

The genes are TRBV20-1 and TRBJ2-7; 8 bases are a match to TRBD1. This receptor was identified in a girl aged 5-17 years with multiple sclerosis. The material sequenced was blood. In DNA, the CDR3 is TGCAGTGCTCCCGGACAGGGTGGCGGCGAGCAGTACTTC. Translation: CSAPGQGGGEQYF.